This is a list of T cell receptor beta chains from one sample in a study of blood T cell repertoires in COVID-19. The method was immunoSEQ multiplex PCR; TCRdb's version includes in-frame clones alone and lacks a portion of them. This table has 200,000 to 250,000 clones, 87% appearing once. The sample consisted of peripheral blood. The receptor set was obtained from a man between 18 and 35 years old with active or convalescent COVID-19. Both conserved end residues are part of each CDR3. Each record gives: J gene, D gene, clone size, V gene, CDR3 DNA, CDR3 protein. A D gene is named only where the DNA matches it firmly. Rows give clone size only sometimes, using once, few, many, or a class for an expanded clone.

>TRBJ2-3|TRBD2|NA|TRBV2
TGTGCCAGCAGTCCCTCGCTAGCGGGAACCACAGATACGCAGTATTTT
CASSPSLAGTTDTQYF
>TRBJ2-3|TRBD2|once|TRBV27
TGTGCCAGCAGTTTAGGGACTAGCGGATACACAGATACGCAGTATTTT
CASSLGTSGYTDTQYF
>TRBJ2-1|TRBD2|NA|TRBV5-1
TGCGCCAGCAGCCCGACTAGCGGGAAGTACAATGAGCAGTTCTTC
CASSPTSGKYNEQFF
>TRBJ2-1|NA|few|TRBV11-2
TGTGCCAGCAGCCCACCGGGACTGTGGGGTAGTGAGCAGTTCTTC
CASSPPGLWGSEQFF
>TRBJ2-7|TRBD1|NA|TRBV7-2
TGTGCCAGCAGCCCGACAGGGGGTGTTTACGAGCAGTACTTC
CASSPTGGVYEQYF
>TRBJ1-4|NA|NA|TRBV6-2/TRBV6-3
TGTGCCAGCAGTTACACGACAGGATCCTCACCAGGGGTTTTT
CASSYTTGSSPGVF
>TRBJ1-2|NA|few|TRBV4-3
TGCGCCAGCAGCCAAAGAATGGAGGCAGCACTCGGCCACACCTTC
CASSQRMEAALGHTF
>TRBJ2-7|NA|NA|TRBV19
TGTGCCAGTAGATCTCTACACACAACAGGGCCTAACTACGAGCAGTACTTC
CASRSLHTTGPNYEQYF
>TRBJ2-7|TRBD1|NA|TRBV15
TGTGCCACCAGCAGTGCCCCTCCGGGACAGGGAATCTCCTACGAGCAGTACTTC
CATSSAPPGQGISYEQYF
>TRBJ1-1|NA|NA|TRBV6-2/TRBV6-3
TGTGCCAGCAGCCCCGCAACAACAGGGAACACTGAAGCTTTCTTT
CASSPATTGNTEAFF
>TRBJ2-1|NA|once|TRBV7-2
TGTGCCAGCAGCCCTGCTCGCGTGTCCTACAATGAGCAGTTCTTC
CASSPARVSYNEQFF
>TRBJ2-1|NA|NA|TRBV15
TGTGCCACCAGCAGAGATCTAACTAGCTCCTACAATGAGCAGTTCTTC
CATSRDLTSSYNEQFF
>TRBJ2-1|TRBD2|few|TRBV19
TGTGCCAGTAGTATTAGGCTCGCCGGGACTAGCGGGAGGAATGAGCAGTTCTTC
CASSIRLAGTSGRNEQFF
>TRBJ1-6|NA|few|TRBV4-3
TGCGCCAGCAGCCAAGATTCCGGGGGTTACAATTCACCCCTCCACTTT
CASSQDSGGYNSPLHF
>TRBJ1-2|NA|few|TRBV7-3
TGTGCCAGCAGCTTAACGCGGGACCCGGACCAGGATGGCTACACCTTC
CASSLTRDPDQDGYTF
>TRBJ1-2|NA|NA|TRBV6-5
TGTGCCAGCAGTTTGAGAGCAGGGGATCCGTATGGCTACACCTTC
CASSLRAGDPYGYTF
>TRBJ1-1|NA|once|TRBV6-2/TRBV6-3
TGTGCCAGCAGTTACGCGCCCCTCACTGAAGCTTTCTTT
CASSYAPLTEAFF
>TRBJ1-1|NA|NA|TRBV18
TGTGCCAGCTCACCACAAGGGGCGAACACTGAAGCTTTCTTT
CASSPQGANTEAFF
>TRBJ2-1|NA|NA|TRBV5-1
TGCGCCAGCATCGACAGTTACAATGAGCAGTTCTTC
CASIDSYNEQFF
>TRBJ1-4|NA|NA|TRBV9
TGTGCCAGCAGTTCAGGGGACGGGAATGAAAAACTGTTTTTT
CASSSGDGNEKLFF
>TRBJ2-1|TRBD2|NA|TRBV7-6
TGTGCCAGCAGCCTCCGACTAGCGGGAGGGCTGAGGAATGAGCAGTTCTTC
CASSLRLAGGLRNEQFF
>TRBJ1-5|NA|NA|TRBV7-2
TGTGCCAGCAGCTTAGCCCTCCCCAATCAGCCCCAGCATTTT
CASSLALPNQPQHF
>TRBJ2-7|NA|NA|TRBV19
TGTGCCAGTAGTAACAGCTACGAGCAGTACTTC
CASSNSYEQYF
>TRBJ2-2|NA|few|TRBV19
TGTGCCAGTATGCGGACCGGGGAGCTGTTTTTT
CASMRTGELFF
>TRBJ1-5|NA|NA|TRBV6-1
TGTGCCAGCAGTGCCCTAGACAGTCCGTATAGCAATCAGCCCCAGCATTTT
CASSALDSPYSNQPQHF
>TRBJ2-7|TRBD1|NA|TRBV28
TGTGCCAGCAGTTTCCGGGACAGGTTCTTCCATGGGCAGTACTTC
CASSFRDRFFHGQYF
>TRBJ2-2|NA|NA|TRBV27
TGTGCCAGCAGTTTCTTCCCCGCGAACACCGGGGAGCTGTTTTTT
CASSFFPANTGELFF
>TRBJ2-7|NA|NA|TRBV12-3/TRBV12-4
TGTGCCAGCAGTTTGCAGGGCTTGCACGAGCAGTACTTC
CASSLQGLHEQYF
>TRBJ2-4|TRBD2|few|TRBV7-2
TGTGCCAGCAGCTCGGGACTAGCGTTAGCCAAAAACATTCAGTACTTC
CASSSGLALAKNIQYF
>TRBJ1-6|NA|NA|TRBV27
TGTGCCAGCAGTTTGGGCGGGATTGGAGGTTCACCCCTCCACTTT
CASSLGGIGGSPLHF
>TRBJ2-3|NA|NA|TRBV29-1
TGCAGCGTTGAACCCAAACGTGTGGGGGCGAGGACAGATACGCAGTATTTT
CSVEPKRVGARTDTQYF
>TRBJ1-1|NA|NA|TRBV29-1
TGCAGCGTTGACAGGGAGGAAACTGAAGCTTTCTTT
CSVDREETEAFF
>TRBJ2-7|NA|NA|TRBV7-6
TGTGCCAGCAGCCATACCGAAAGGGAGGACGAGCAGTACTTC
CASSHTEREDEQYF
>TRBJ2-2|NA|NA|TRBV4-3
TGCGCCAGCAGCCGACCTACAGGGTTAGGCACCGGGGAGCTGTTTTTT
CASSRPTGLGTGELFF
>TRBJ1-6|TRBD1|NA|TRBV9
TGTGCCAGCAGCGGGACAGGGGATTCACCCCTCCACTTT
CASSGTGDSPLHF
>TRBJ1-6|NA|NA|TRBV5-6
TGTGCCAGCAGCTTCCCGGGAGACTATAATTCACCCCTCCACTTT
CASSFPGDYNSPLHF
>TRBJ2-1|NA|NA|TRBV14
TGTGCCAGCAGCCAAGAGGCGGGAAAGATGGATGAGCAGTTCTTC
CASSQEAGKMDEQFF
>TRBJ1-6|NA|NA|TRBV9
TGTGCCAGCAGCGTAGGGGCTTCACCCCTCCACTTT
CASSVGASPLHF
>TRBJ2-7|TRBD2|NA|TRBV6-5
TGTGCCAGCAGCGCTGGTTTCGGGGGGGGGATGCAGTACTTC
CASSAGFGGGMQYF
>TRBJ1-3|NA|few|TRBV11-2
TGTGCCAGCAGCTTACTTGGAAACACCATATATTTT
CASSLLGNTIYF
>TRBJ2-2|TRBD1|NA|TRBV29-1
TGCAGCGTTGCAGGGGGCTGGGCGGACACCGGGGAGCTGTTTTTT
CSVAGGWADTGELFF
>TRBJ2-1|NA|NA|TRBV4-2
TGTGCCAGCAGCCGAGGGGGTGAGCAGTTCTTC
CASSRGGEQFF
>TRBJ2-1|NA|NA|TRBV5-1
TGCGCCAGCAGCGACCCCCGGACAGTTTACAATGAGCAGTTCTTC
CASSDPRTVYNEQFF
>TRBJ2-4|TRBD2|NA|TRBV7-2
TGTGCCAGCAGCGACCCTAGCGGGGCTACCAAAAACATTCAGTACTTC
CASSDPSGATKNIQYF
>TRBJ2-7|TRBD2|NA|TRBV11-2
TGTGCCAGCAACTATCTGACGGGGGGCTACGAGCAGTACTTC
CASNYLTGGYEQYF
>TRBJ2-1|NA|NA|TRBV1
TGCACCAGCAGCCAAGATCCGGGCGGGGGCCCCTCCTACAATGAGCAGTTCTTC
CTSSQDPGGGPSYNEQFF
>TRBJ2-1|TRBD2|NA|TRBV11-2
TGTGCCAGCAGCTTAGTCCTGACTAGCGGGGGGACCGAACGAAATGAGCAGTTCTTC
CASSLVLTSGGTERNEQFF
>TRBJ1-5|TRBD1|few|TRBV6-5
TGTGCCAGCACGACAGGGATCAATCAGCCCCAGCATTTT
CASTTGINQPQHF